Reported below is one T cell receptor beta chain. Its antigen is currently unknown. The data stem from a study of shared clonotypes between healthy human individuals. Study-level results: Depth was large, yet rarefaction showed that sorted-subset sequencing was incomplete. The study generally estimated greater richness for naive than memory subsets.

Germline CDR1 reads SEHNR; CDR2 reads FQNEAQ (reference sequence). The CDR3 is 14 residues long. V trimming: 4 bases; J trimming: 7 bases; junction bases outside the gene matches: 8. Deep was the level used in running the assay. Source study methods: ImmunoSEQ sequences covered only the junction and lacked quality scores; filtering therefore differed. Some clones are missing from TCRdb's copy, which holds only in-frame ones; the method was immunoSEQ multiplex PCR. V, J and clone size are taken as reported in that table, and D and trimming were inferred from the DNA itself. This table has about 2.1 million clones, approximately 94% appearing once. CD45RO-negative CD8 cells positively selected for CCR7 made up the naive population, which excluded terminally differentiated effector memory CD45RA+ cells.

The sample consisted of naive CD8+ T cells from PBMCs. The gene calls are TRBV7-9 and TRBJ2-7, with 9 bases aligning to TRBD1. This TCR was recovered from a man aged 18 to 29 in good health. Some clones in this sample may be carry-over from other donors' samples. CDR3 sequence: CASSSGQGLREQYF. The CDR3, as DNA: TGTGCCAGCAGCTCCGGACAGGGGTTGAGGGAGCAGTACTTC.